Below, 2 T cell receptor beta chains from the same sample are listed, as sequenced in a study of shared clonotypes between healthy human individuals (dated by TCRdb to 2020 to 2021). Libraries were made using the immunoSEQ multiplex PCR assay. Not all clones reach the TCRdb copy of this immuneACCESS table, which keeps in-frame sequences only. Checked studies attribute under half of the gap to unresolved V genes and leave the rest unexplained. For this sample the table gives just over 2,000,000 clones, of which 95% were detected only once. The ten largest clones add up to under 0.15% of the sample. The sample was naive CD4+ T cells sorted from blood. The sample's cell subset or site label, in plain terms: CD45RA+ positively selected. The receptors were sampled from a man younger than 35 in good health.

This sequence joins TRBV11-2 and TRBJ2-7, with TRBD1 matching over 10 bases. The trim removed 6 bases at V and 5 bases at J, leaving 7 bases unmatched. Germline V gives CDR1 SGHAT, CDR2 FQNNGV. This CDR3 is 14 amino acids long. The CDR3 region is CASRPGQGYHEQYF. DNA of the CDR3: TGTGCCAGCAGACCGGGACAGGGGTACCACGAGCAGTACTTC.

The V call is TRBV5-1, the J call TRBJ2-1; D might be TRBD1 (6 bases). V was clipped by 0 bases and J by 9 bases, with 19 bases between them. The CDR3 runs 16 residues. Per the germline V gene, CDR1 is SGHRS and CDR2 is YFSETQ. The CDR3 spells CASSLAGTPGGSEQFF. The CDR3 nucleotides read TGCGCCAGCAGCTTGGCCGGGACACCCGGCGGGTCTGAGCAGTTCTTC.